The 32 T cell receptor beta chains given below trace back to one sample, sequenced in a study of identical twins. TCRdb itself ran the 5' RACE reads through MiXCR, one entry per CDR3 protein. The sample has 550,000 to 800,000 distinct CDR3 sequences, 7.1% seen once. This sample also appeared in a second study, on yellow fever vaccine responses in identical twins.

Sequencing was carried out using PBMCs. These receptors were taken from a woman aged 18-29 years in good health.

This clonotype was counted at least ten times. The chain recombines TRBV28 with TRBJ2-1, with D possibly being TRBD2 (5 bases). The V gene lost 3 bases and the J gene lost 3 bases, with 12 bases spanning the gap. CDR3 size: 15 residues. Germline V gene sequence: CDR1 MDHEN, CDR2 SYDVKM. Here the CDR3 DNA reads TGTGCCAGCAGTTTCGGTCGGGGAGACTACAATGAGCAGTTCTTC. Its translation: CASSFGRGDYNEQFF.

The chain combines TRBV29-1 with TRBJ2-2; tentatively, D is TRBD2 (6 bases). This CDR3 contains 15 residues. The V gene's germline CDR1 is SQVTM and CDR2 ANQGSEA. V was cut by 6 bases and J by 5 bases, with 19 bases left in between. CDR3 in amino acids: CSVRDQGRQTGELFF. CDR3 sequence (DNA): TGCAGCGTGAGGGACCAAGGGAGGCAGACCGGGGAGCTGTTTTTT.

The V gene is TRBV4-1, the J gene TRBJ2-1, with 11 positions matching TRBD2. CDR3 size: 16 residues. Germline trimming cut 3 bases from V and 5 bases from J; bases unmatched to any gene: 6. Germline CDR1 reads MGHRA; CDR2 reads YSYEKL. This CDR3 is CASSQTGLAENNEQFF. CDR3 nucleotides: TGCGCCAGCAGCCAGACGGGACTAGCGGAGAACAATGAGCAGTTCTTC.

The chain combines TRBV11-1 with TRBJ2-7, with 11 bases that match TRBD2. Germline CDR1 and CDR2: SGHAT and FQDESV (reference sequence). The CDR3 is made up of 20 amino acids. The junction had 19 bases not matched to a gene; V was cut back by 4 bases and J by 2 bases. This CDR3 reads CASSYTSGSVFSGVAYEQYF. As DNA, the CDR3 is TGTGCCAGCAGCTATACTAGCGGGAGCGTTTTTTCCGGGGTGGCCTACGAGCAGTACTTC.

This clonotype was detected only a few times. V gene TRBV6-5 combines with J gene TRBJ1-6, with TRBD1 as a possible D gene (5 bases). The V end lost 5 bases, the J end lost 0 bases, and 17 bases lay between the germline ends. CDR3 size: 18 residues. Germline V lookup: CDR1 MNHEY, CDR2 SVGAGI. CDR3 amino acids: CASSHPPGRSSYNSPLHF. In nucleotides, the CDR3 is TGTGCCAGCAGTCACCCCCCGGGGCGAAGCTCCTATAATTCACCCCTCCACTTT.

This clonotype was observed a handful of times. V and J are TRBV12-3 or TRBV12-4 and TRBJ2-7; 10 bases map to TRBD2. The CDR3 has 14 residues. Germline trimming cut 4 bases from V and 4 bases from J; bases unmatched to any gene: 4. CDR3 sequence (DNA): TGTGCCAGCAGTTCTAGCGGGAGACTATACGAGCAGTACTTC. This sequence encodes CASSSSGRLYEQYF.

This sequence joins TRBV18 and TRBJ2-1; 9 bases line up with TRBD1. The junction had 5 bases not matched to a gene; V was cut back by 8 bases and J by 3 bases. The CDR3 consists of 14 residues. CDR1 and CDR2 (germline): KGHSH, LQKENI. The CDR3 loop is CASHGTGNYNEQFF. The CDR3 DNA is TGTGCCAGCCACGGGACAGGGAACTACAATGAGCAGTTCTTC. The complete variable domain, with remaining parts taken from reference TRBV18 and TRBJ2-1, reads NAGVMQNPRHLVRRRGQEARLRCSPMKGHSHVYWYRQLPEEGLKFMVYLQKENIIDESGMPKERFSAEFPKEGPSILRIQQVVRGDSAAYFCASHGTGNYNEQFFGPGTRLTVL.

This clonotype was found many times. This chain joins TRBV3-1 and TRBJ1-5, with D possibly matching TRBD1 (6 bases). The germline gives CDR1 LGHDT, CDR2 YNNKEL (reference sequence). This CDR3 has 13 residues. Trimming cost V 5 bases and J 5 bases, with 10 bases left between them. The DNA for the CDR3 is TGTGCCAGCAGCGAGGACAGAGATCAGCCCCAGCATTTT. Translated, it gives CASSEDRDQPQHF. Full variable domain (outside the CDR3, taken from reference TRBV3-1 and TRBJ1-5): DTAVSQTPKYLVTQMGNDKSIKCEQNLGHDTMYWYKQDSKKFLKIMFSYNNKELIINETVPNRFSPKSPDKAHLNLHINSLELGDSAVYFCASSEDRDQPQHFGDGTRLSIL.

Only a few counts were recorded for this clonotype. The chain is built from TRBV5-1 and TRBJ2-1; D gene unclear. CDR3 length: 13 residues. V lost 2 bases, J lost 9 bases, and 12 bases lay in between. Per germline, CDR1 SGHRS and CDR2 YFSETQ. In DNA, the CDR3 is TGCGCCAGCAGCTTTGACGGTAAGAGTGAGCAGTTCTTC. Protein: CASSFDGKSEQFF.

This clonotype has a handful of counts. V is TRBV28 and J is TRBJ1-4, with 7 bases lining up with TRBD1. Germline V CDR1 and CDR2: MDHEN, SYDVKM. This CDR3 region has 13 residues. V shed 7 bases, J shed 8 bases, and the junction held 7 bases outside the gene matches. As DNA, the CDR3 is TGTGCCAGCACAGAGGGGGCCCGGGAAAAACTGTTTTTT. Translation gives CASTEGAREKLFF.

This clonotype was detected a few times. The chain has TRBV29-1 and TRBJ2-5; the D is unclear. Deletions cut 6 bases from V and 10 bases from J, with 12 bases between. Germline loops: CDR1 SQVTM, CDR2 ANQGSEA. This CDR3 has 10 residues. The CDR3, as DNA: TGCAGCGTGAGTGGGGAAGGCCAGTACTTC. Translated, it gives CSVSGEGQYF.

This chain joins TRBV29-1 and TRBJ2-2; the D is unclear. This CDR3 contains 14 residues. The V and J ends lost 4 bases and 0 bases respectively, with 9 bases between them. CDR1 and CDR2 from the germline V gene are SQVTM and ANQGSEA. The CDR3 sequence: CSVVLPPNTGELFF. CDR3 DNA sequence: TGCAGCGTTGTGCTCCCCCCGAACACCGGGGAGCTGTTTTTT.

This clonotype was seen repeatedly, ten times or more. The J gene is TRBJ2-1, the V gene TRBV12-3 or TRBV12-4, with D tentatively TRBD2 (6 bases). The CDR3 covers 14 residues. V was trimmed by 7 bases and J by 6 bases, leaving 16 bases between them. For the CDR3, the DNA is TGTGCCAGCAATCAGGGAGGTGGGTCCAATGAGCAGTTCTTC. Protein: CASNQGGGSNEQFF.

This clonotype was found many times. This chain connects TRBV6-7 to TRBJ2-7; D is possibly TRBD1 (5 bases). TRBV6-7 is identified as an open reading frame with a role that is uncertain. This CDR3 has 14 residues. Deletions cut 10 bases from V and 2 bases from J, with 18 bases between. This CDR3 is CAISQGVLTYEQYV. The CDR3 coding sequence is TGTGCCATCTCCCAAGGGGTCCTAACCTACGAGCAGTACGTC.

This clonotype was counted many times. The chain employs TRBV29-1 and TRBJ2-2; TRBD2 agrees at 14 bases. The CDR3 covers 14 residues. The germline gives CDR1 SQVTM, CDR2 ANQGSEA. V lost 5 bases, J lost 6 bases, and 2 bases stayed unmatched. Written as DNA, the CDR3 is TGCAGCGTTCAGGGACTAGCGGGAGCCGGGGAGCTGTTTTTT. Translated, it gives CSVQGLAGAGELFF.

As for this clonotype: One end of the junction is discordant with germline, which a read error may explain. CDR3 in amino acids: CASSQTGPSTETFF. CDR3 nucleotides: TGTGCCAGCAGTCAAACAGGGCCGAGCACTGAAACTTTCTTT. The chain links TRBV12-3 or TRBV12-4 to TRBJ1-1; possibly TRBD1 for D (6 bases). The length of the CDR3 is 14 residues.

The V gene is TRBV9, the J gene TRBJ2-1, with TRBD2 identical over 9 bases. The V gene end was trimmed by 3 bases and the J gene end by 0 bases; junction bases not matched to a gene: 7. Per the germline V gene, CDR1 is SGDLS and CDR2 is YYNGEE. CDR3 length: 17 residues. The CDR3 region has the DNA TGTGCCAGCAGCGCGACTCATAGCGGGAGCTCCTACAATGAGCAGTTCTTC. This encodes CASSATHSGSSYNEQFF.

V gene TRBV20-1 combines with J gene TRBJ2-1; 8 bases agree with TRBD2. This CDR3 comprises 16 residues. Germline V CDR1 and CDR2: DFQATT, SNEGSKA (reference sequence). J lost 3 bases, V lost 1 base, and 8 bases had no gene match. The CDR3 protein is CSARGFIAGNYNEQFF. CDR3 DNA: TGCAGTGCTAGAGGATTCATAGCGGGAAACTACAATGAGCAGTTCTTC.

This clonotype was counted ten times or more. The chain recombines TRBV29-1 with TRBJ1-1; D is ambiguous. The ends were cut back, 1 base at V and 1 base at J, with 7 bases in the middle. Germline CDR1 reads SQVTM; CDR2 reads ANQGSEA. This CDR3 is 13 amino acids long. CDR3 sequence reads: CSVEVTKNTEAFF. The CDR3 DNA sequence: TGCAGCGTTGAAGTAACGAAGAACACTGAAGCTTTCTTT.

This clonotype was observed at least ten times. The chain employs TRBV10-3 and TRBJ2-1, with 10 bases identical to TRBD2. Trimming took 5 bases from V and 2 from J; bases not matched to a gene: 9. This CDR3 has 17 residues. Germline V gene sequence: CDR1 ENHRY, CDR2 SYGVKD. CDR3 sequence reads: CAISSDPGLATYNEQFF. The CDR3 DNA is TGTGCCATCAGTTCAGACCCGGGACTAGCGACCTACAATGAGCAGTTCTTC.

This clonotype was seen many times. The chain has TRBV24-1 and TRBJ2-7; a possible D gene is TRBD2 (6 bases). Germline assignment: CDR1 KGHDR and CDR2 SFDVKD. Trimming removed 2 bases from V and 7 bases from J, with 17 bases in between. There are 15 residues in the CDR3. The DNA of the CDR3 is TGTGCCACCAGTGATTCCGGGAGCGGGTCCGGGGAGCAGTACTTC. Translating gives CATSDSGSGSGEQYF.

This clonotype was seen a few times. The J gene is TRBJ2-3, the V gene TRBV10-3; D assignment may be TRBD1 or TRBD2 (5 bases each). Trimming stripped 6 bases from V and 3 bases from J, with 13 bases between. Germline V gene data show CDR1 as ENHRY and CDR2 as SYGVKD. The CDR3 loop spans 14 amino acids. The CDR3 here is CAIRGVQVTDTQYF. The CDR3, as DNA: TGTGCCATCAGGGGGGTCCAGGTGACAGATACGCAGTATTTT.

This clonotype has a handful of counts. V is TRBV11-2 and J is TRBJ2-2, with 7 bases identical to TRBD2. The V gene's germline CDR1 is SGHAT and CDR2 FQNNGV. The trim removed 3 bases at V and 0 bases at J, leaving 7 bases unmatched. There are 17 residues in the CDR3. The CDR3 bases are TGTGCCAGCAGCTTTGTTGCCGGGGGGTCGAACACCGGGGAGCTGTTTTTT. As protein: CASSFVAGGSNTGELFF.

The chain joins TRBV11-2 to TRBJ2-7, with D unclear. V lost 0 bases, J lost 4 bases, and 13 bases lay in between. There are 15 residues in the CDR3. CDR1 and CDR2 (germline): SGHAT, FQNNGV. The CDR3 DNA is TGTGCCAGCAGCTTAGATTGGGGAACACTATACGAGCAGTACGTC. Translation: CASSLDWGTLYEQYV.

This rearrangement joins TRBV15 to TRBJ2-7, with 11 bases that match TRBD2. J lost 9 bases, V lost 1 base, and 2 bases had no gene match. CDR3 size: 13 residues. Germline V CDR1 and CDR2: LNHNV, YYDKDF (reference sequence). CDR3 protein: CATSRGLAGTQYF. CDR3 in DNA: TGTGCCACCAGCAGAGGACTAGCGGGGACGCAGTACTTC.

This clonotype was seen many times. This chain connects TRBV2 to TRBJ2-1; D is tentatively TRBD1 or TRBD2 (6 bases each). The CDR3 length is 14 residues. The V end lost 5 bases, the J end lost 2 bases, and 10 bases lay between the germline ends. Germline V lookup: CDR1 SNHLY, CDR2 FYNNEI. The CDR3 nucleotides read TGTGCCAGCAGTCCCCGGGGGCCCTACAATGAGCAGTTCTTC. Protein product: CASSPRGPYNEQFF.

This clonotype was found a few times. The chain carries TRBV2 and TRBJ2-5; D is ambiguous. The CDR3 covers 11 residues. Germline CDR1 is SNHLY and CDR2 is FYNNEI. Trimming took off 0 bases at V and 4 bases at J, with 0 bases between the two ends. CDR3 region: CASSEAETQYF. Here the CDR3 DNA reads TGTGCCAGCAGTGAAGCAGAGACCCAGTACTTC.

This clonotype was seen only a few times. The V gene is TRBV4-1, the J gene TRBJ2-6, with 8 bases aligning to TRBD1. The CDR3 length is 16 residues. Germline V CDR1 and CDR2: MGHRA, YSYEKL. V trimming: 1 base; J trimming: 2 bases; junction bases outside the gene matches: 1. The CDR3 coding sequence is TGCGCCAGCAGCCAAGCGGACAGGGCTGGGGCCAACGTCCTGACTTTC. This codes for CASSQADRAGANVLTF.

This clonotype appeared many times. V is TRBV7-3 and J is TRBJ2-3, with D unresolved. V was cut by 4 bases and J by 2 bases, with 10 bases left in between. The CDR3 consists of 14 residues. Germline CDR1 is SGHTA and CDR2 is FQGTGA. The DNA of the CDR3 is TGTGCCAGCAGCTACCAGTCGCCCACAGATACGCAGTATTTT. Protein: CASSYQSPTDTQYF.

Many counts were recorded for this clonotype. CDR3 sequence: CASSQQGYGYTF. The DNA for the CDR3 is TGTGCCAGCAGCCAGCAGGGGTATGGCTACACCTTC. The chain employs TRBV3-1 and TRBJ1-2; possible D gene TRBD1, 6 bases. Per the germline V gene, CDR1 is LGHDT and CDR2 is YNNKEL (reference sequence). This CDR3 has 12 amino acids. V shed 3 bases and J shed 5 bases, with 7 bases lying between them.

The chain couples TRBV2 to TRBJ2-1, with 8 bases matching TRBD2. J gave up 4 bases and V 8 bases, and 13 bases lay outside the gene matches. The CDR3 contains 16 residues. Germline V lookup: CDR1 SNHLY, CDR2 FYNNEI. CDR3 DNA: TGTGCCAGCTTTGTCTCTTATGGCGGGGGGTACAATGAGCAGTTCTTC. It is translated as CASFVSYGGGYNEQFF.

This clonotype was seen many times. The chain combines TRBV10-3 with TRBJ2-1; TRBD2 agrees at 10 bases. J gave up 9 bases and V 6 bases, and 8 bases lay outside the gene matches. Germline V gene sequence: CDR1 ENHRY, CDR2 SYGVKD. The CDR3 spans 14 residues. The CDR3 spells CAIRPGTSAGEQFF. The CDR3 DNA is TGTGCCATCAGACCCGGGACTAGCGCCGGTGAGCAGTTCTTC.